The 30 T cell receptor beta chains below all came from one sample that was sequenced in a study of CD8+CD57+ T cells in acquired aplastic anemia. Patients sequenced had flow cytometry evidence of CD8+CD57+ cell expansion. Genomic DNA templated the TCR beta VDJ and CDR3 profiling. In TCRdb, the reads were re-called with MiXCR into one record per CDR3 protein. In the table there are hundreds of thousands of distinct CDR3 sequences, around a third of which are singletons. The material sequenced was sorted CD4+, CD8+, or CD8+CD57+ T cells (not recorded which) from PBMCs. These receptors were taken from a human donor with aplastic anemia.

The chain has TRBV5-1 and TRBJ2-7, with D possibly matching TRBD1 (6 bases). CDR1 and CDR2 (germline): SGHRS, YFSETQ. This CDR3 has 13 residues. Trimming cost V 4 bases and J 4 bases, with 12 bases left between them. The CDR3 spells CASSVGQMYEQYF. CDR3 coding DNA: TGCGCCAGCAGCGTTGGACAGATGTACGAGCAGTACTTC.

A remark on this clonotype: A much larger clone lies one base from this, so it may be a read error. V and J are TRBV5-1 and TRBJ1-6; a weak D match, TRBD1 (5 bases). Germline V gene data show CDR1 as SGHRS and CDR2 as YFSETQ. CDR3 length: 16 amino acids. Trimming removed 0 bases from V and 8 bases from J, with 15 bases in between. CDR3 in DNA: TGCGCCAGCAGCTTGGATCGGCCAGGGCCACATTCACCCCTCCACTTT. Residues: CASSLDRPGPHSPLHF.

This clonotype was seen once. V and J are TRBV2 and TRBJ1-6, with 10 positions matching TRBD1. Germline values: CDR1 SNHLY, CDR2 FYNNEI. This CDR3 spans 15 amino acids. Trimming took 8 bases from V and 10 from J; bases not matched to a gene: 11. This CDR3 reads CASVVTGTGESPLHF. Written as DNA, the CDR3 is TGTGCCAGCGTTGTAACCGGGACAGGGGAATCACCCCTCCACTTT. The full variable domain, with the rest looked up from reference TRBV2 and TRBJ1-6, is EPEVTQTPSHQVTQMGQEVILRCVPISNHLYFYWYRQILGQKVEFLVSFYNNEISEKSEIFDDQFSVERPDGSNFTLKIRSTKLEDSAMYFCASVVTGTGESPLHFGNGTRLTVT.

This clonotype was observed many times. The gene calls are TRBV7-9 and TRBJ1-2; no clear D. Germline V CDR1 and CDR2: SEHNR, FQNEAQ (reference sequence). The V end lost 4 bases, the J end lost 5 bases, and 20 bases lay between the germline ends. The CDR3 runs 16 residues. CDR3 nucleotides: TGTGCCAGCAGCTCTTCCTTCGAGATCGCGTGGTATGGCTACACCTTC. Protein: CASSSSFEIAWYGYTF.

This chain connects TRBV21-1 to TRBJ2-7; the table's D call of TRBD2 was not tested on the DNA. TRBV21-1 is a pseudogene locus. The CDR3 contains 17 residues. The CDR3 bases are TGTGCCAGCAGCATCAGTTCCGGCAGTTTTGGTTACTACGAGCAGTACTTC. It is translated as CASSISSGSFGYYEQYF.

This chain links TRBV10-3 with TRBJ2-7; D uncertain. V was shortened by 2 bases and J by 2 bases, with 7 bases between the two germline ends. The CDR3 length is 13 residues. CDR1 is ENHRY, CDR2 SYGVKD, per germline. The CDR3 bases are TGTGCCATCAGTGAGAGGCCACCCTACGAGCAGTACTTC. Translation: CAISERPPYEQYF.

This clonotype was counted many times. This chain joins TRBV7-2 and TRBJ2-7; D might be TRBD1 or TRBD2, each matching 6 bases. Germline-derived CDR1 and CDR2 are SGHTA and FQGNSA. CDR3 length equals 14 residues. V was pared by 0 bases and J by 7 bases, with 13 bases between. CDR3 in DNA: TGTGCCAGCAGCTTAGCGTCAGGGGACTGGGAGCAGTACTTC. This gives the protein CASSLASGDWEQYF.

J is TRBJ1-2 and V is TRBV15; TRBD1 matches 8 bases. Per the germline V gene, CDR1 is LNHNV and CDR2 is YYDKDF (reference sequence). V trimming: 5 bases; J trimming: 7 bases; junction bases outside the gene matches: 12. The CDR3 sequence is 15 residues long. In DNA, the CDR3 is TGTGCCACCAGCCCTTCTTCGGGACAGGAGATTGGCTACACCTTC. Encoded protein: CATSPSSGQEIGYTF.

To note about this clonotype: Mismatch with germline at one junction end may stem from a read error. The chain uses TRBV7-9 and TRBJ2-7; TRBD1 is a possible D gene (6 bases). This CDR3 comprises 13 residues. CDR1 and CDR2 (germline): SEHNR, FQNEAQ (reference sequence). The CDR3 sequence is CACSLGEGDEQYF. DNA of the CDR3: TGTGCCTGCAGCTTAGGCGAGGGGGACGAGCAGTACTTC.

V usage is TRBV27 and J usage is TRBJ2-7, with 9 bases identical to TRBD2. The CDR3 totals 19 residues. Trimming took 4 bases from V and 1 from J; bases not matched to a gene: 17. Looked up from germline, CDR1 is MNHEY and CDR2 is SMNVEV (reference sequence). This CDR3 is CASSSPLIAGAPFSYEQYF. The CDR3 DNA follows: TGTGCCAGCAGTTCGCCTTTGATAGCGGGAGCCCCTTTTTCCTACGAGCAGTACTTC.

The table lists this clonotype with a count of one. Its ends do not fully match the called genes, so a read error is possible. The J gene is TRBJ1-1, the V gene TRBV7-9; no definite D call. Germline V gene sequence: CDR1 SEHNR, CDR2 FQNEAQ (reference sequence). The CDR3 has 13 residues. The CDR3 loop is CTSSVDPNTEAFF. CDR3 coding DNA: TGTACCAGCAGCGTGGACCCGAACACTGAAGCTTTCTTT.

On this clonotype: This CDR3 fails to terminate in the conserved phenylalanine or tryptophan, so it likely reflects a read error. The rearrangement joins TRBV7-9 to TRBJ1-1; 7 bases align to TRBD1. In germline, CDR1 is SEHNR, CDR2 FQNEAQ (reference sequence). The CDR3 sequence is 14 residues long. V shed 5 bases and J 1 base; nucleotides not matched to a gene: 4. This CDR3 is CASSPGQRNTEAFL. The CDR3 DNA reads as TGTGCCAGCAGCCCGGGACAGAGGAACACTGAAGCTTTCCTT.

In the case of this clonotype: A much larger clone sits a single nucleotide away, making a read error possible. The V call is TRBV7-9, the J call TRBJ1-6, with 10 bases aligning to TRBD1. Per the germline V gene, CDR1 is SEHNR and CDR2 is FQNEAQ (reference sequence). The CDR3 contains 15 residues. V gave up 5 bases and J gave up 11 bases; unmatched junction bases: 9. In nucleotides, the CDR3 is TGTGCCAGCAGCCTACGGGACAGGGGTATCCCACCCCTCCACTTT. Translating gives CASSLRDRGIPPLHF.

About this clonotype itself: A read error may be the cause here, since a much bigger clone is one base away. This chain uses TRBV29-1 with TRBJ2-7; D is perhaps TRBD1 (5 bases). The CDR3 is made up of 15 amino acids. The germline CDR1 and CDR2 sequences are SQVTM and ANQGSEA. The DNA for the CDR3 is TGCAGCGTTGCCGCGTCCCCTGACAGCTCCTACGAGCAGCACTTC. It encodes CSVAASPDSSYEQHF.

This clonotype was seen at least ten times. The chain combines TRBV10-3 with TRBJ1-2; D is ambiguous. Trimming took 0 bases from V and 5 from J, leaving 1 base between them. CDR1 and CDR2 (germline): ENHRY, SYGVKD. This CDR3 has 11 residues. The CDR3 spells CAISESYGYTF. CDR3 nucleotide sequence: TGTGCCATCAGTGAGTCTTATGGCTACACCTTC.

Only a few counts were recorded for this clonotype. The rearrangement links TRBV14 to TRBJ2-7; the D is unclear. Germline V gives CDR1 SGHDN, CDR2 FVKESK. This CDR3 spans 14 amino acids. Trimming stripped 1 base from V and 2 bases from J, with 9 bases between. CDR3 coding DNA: TGTGCCAGCAGCCAAGGACGGCTTACCTACGAGCAGTACTTC. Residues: CASSQGRLTYEQYF.

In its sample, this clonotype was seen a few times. The CDR3 DNA reads as TGCAGTGCCAGGGGGTATGGCAATCAGCCCCAGCATTTT. The encoded protein is CSARGYGNQPQHF. This chain joins TRBV20-1 and TRBJ1-5; 7 bases map to TRBD1. With V trimmed by 6 bases and J by 2 bases, 4 bases remained unmatched. Germline V gene lookup returns CDR1 DFQATT and CDR2 SNEGSKA (reference sequence). The CDR3 has 13 amino acids.

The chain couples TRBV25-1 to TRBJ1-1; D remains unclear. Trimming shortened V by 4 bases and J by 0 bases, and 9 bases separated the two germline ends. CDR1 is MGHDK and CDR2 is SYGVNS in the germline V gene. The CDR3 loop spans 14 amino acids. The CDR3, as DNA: TGTGCCAGCAGTGCACACGAAGTGAACACTGAAGCTTTCTTT. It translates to CASSAHEVNTEAFF.

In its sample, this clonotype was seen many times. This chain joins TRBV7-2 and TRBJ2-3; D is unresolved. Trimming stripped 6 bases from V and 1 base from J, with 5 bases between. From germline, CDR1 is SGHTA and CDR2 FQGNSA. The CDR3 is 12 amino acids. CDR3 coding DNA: TGTGCCAGCAGTCTTCGCACAGATACGCAGTATTTT. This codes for CASSLRTDTQYF.

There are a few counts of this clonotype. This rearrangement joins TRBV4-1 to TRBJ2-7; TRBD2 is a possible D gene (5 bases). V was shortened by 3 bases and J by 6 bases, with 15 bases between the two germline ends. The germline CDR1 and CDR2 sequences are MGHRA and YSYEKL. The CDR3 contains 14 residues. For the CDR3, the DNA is TGCGCCAGCAGCCACACACTAGATTCCGGCGAGCAGTACTTC. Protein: CASSHTLDSGEQYF.

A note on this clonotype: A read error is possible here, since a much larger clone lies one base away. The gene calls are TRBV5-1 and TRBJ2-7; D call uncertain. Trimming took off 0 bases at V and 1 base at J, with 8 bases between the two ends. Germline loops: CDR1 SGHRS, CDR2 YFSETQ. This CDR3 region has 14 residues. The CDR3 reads CASSLEASSYEQYF. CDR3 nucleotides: TGCGCCAGCAGCTTGGAGGCCAGTTCCTACGAGCAGTACTTC.

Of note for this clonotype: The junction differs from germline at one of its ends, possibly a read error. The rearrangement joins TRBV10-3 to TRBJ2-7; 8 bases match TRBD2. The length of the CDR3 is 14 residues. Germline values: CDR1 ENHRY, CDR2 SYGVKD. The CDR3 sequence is CASSDGGGSYEQYF. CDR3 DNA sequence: TGTGCCAGCAGTGACGGCGGGGGGAGCTACGAGCAGTACTTC.

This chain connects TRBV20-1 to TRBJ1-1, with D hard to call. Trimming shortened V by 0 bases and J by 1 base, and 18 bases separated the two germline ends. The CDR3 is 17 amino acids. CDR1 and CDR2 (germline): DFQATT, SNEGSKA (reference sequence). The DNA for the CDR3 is TGCAGTGCTAGAGATTCTCTACTTGGCAGCGGGAACACTGAAGCTTTCTTT. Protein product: CSARDSLLGSGNTEAFF.

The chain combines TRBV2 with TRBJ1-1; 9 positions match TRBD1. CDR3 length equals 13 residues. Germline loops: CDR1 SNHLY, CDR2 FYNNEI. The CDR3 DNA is TGTGGTTGGACAGGGGATCGCAACACTGAAGCTTTCTTT. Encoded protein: CGWTGDRNTEAFF. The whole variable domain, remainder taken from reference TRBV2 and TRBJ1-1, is EPEVTQTPSHQVTQMGQEVILRCVPISNHLYFYWYRQILGQKVEFLVSFYNNEISEKSEIFDDQFSVERPDGSNFTLKIRSTKLEDSAMYFCGWTGDRNTEAFFGQGTRLTVV.

DNA of the CDR3: TGTGCCACCAGTGAAACGGACAACACTGAAGCTTTCTTT. It translates to CATSETDNTEAFF. The V gene is TRBV24-1, the J gene TRBJ1-1; D gene unclear. This CDR3 has 13 residues. Germline V CDR1 and CDR2: KGHDR, SFDVKD. Between the trimmed V and J ends, which lost 4 bases and 2 bases, there was a span of 7 bases.

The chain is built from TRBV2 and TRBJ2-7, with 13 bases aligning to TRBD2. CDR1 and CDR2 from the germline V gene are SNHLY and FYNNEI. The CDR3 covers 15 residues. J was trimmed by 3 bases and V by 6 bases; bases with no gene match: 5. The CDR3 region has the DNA TGTGCCAGCAGGGGGACTAGCGGGGTCCACTACGAGCAGTACTTC. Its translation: CASRGTSGVHYEQYF.

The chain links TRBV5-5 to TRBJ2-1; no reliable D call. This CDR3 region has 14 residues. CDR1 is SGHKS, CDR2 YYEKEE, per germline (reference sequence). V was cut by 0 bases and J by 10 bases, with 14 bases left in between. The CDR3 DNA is TGTGCCAGCAGCTTGGAAGGTCTACCACGAGAGCAGTTCTTC. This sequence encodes CASSLEGLPREQFF.

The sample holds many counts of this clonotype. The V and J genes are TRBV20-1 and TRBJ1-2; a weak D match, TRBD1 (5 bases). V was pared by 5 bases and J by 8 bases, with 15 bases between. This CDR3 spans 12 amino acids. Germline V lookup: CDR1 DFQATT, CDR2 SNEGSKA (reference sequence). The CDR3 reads CSAGAVTGGYTF. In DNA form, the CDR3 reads TGCAGTGCTGGGGCGGTCACGGGAGGCTACACCTTC.

CDR3 DNA: TGCAGTGCTTACCGGGACAGGGCGAACACTGAAGCTTTCTTT. It specifies CSAYRDRANTEAFF. The chain joins TRBV20-1 to TRBJ1-1; TRBD1 aligns across 9 bases. J was trimmed by 1 base and V by 5 bases; bases with no gene match: 5. This CDR3 comprises 14 residues. The germline gives CDR1 DFQATT, CDR2 SNEGSKA (reference sequence).

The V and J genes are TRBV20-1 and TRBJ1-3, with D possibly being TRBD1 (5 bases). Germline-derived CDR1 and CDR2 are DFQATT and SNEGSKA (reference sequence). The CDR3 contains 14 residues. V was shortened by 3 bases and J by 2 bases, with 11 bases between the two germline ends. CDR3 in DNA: TGCAGTGCTAGGAGGGGCAGGGCTGGAAACACCATATATTTT. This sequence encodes CSARRGRAGNTIYF.